This T cell receptor (beta chain) originates from a study of blood T cell repertoires in COVID-19. The wider study: Some COVID-19 samples were acute and others convalescent; all came from the United States, Italy and Spain. PBMCs, B-cell-depleted T cells, or T cells provided the cDNA or gDNA that made up the material.

Per germline, CDR1 LGHDT and CDR2 YNNKEL (reference sequence). The CDR3 contains 16 residues. Germline trimming cut 0 bases from V and 4 bases from J; bases unmatched to any gene: 4. Per the authors' pipeline: Reference gene primer amplification gave estimated nucleated cell counts. Method: immunoSEQ multiplex PCR; TCRdb's copy keeps in-frame clones and lacks some. The D gene and trimming were derived from the DNA, and the V and J assignments and clone size from that table. Here the sample spans about 210,000 clones, roughly four fifths being singletons. Those enrolled in Seattle joined during active infection and were followed longitudinally afterward.

The V and J genes are TRBV3-1 (or the pseudogene TRBV3-2) and TRBJ2-1, with 9 bases matching TRBD2. This receptor was taken from a woman between 70 and 85 years old with COVID-19, enrolled during active disease. The specimen sequenced was peripheral blood. CDR3 protein: CASSQDASGTYNEQFF. CDR3 bases: TGTGCCAGCAGCCAAGACGCTAGCGGGACATACAATGAGCAGTTCTTC.